The rows below give T cell receptor beta chains drawn from one sample of a study of technical replicates of blood from a few donors. Repertoires were generated with immunoSEQ multiplex PCR, while TCRdb's copy carries only in-frame clones and drops some. The table shows tens of thousands of clones, with just under 95% occurring only once. Material for sequencing was T cells isolated from PBMCs. All receptors come from a human donor in good health. CDR3s include the opening cysteine and the closing phenylalanine or tryptophan. The D gene is left open where the match is weak. Size is stated for part of the rows, as once, few or many counts, or as a class when the clone is expanded.

CDR3: CASSPGQGGTPLHF
DNA: TGTGCCAGCAGCCCAGGACAGGGAGGAACACCCCTCCACTTT
V: TRBV7-9
size: NA
J: TRBJ1-6
D: TRBD1

CDR3: CASLSRDSLYEQYF
DNA: TGCGCCAGCTTATCCCGGGACAGCCTCTACGAGCAGTACTTC
V: TRBV10-2
size: NA
J: TRBJ2-7
D: TRBD1

CDR3: CASSQGSRGNTIYF
DNA: TGCGCCAGCAGCCAAGGGTCCAGGGGAAACACCATATATTTT
V: TRBV4-1
size: NA
J: TRBJ1-3
D: NA

CDR3: CAGLQGGNTEAFF
DNA: TGTGCCGGCTTACAGGGGGGGAACACTGAAGCTTTCTTT
V: TRBV30
size: NA
J: TRBJ1-1
D: TRBD1

CDR3: CASSLLGLAVTQETQYF
DNA: TGTGCCAGCAGCTTATTGGGACTAGCGGTAACCCAAGAGACCCAGTACTTC
V: TRBV5-6
size: NA
J: TRBJ2-5
D: TRBD2

CDR3: CASRPSSGTSYGYTF
DNA: TGTGCCAGCAGACCCTCGAGTGGCACTAGCTATGGCTACACCTTC
V: TRBV2
size: NA
J: TRBJ1-2
D: NA

CDR3: CASSSIAGGEVYNEQFF
DNA: TGTGCCAGCAGTTCAATCGCAGGGGGAGAGGTGTACAATGAGCAGTTCTTC
V: TRBV7-9
size: NA
J: TRBJ2-1
D: TRBD1

CDR3: CASSPLRETYNEQFF
DNA: TGCGCCAGCAGCCCGCTGAGAGAAACCTACAATGAGCAGTTCTTC
V: TRBV4-1
size: NA
J: TRBJ2-1
D: NA

CDR3: CASSFEADRYANVLTF
DNA: TGTGCCAGCAGTTTCGAAGCGGACAGGTATGCCAACGTCCTGACTTTC
V: TRBV27
size: NA
J: TRBJ2-6
D: TRBD1

CDR3: CASSVGLGLAEADTQYF
DNA: TGTGCCAGCAGCGTAGGTTTGGGGCTAGCGGAAGCAGATACGCAGTATTTT
V: TRBV9
size: NA
J: TRBJ2-3
D: TRBD2

CDR3: CASSQDLRGQYF
DNA: TGTGCCAGCAGCCAAGATTTAAGGGGGCAGTACTTC
V: TRBV14
size: NA
J: TRBJ2-7
D: NA

CDR3: CASSVDWGYSIGELFF
DNA: TGTGCCAGCAGCGTAGACTGGGGCTACTCGATCGGGGAGCTGTTTTTT
V: TRBV9
size: NA
J: TRBJ2-2
D: NA

CDR3: CASSYSGSSYEQYF
DNA: TGCGCCAGCAGCTATAGCGGAAGCTCCTACGAGCAGTACTTC
V: TRBV4-1
size: NA
J: TRBJ2-7
D: NA

CDR3: CASSVPGQGYGNQPQHF
DNA: TGTGCCAGCAGTGTCCCGGGACAGGGGTATGGCAATCAGCCCCAGCATTTT
V: TRBV2
size: NA
J: TRBJ1-5
D: TRBD1

CDR3: CASNDRGDNWSSYNEQFF
DNA: TGCGCCAGCAACGACCGAGGGGACAATTGGAGCTCCTACAATGAGCAGTTCTTC
V: TRBV5-1
size: NA
J: TRBJ2-1
D: NA

CDR3: CASSLIAKEATDTQYF
DNA: TGTGCCAGCAGCCTCATAGCAAAAGAGGCCACAGATACGCAGTATTTT
V: TRBV5-6
size: NA
J: TRBJ2-3
D: NA

CDR3: CATSTDRSVTGELFF
DNA: TGTGCCACCAGCACAGACCGCAGCGTCACCGGGGAGCTGTTTTTT
V: TRBV15
size: few
J: TRBJ2-2
D: NA

CDR3: CASRLTVYEKLFF
DNA: TGCGCCAGCAGATTGACAGTGTATGAAAAACTGTTTTTT
V: TRBV5-1
size: NA
J: TRBJ1-4
D: NA

CDR3: CASSRRTGANDSPLHF
DNA: TGCGCCAGCAGCAGGAGGACAGGGGCGAATGATTCACCCCTCCACTTT
V: TRBV5-1
size: NA
J: TRBJ1-6
D: TRBD1

CDR3: CASSLFPSRGGSFYEQYF
DNA: TGTGCCAGCAGCTTATTCCCGAGCAGGGGAGGGTCCTTTTACGAGCAGTACTTC
V: TRBV13
size: once
J: TRBJ2-7
D: NA

CDR3: CASSFYWTGEQYF
DNA: TGTGCCAGCAGCTTCTACTGGACAGGCGAGCAGTACTTC
V: TRBV5-4
size: NA
J: TRBJ2-7
D: TRBD1

CDR3: CASSSLGQEFGELFF
DNA: TGTGCCAGCAGCTCTCTGGGACAGGAATTCGGGGAGCTGTTTTTT
V: TRBV7-9
size: NA
J: TRBJ2-2
D: TRBD1

CDR3: CASNLGDRYRNTGELFF
DNA: TGTGCCAGTAACCTCGGGGACAGGTACCGGAACACCGGGGAGCTGTTTTTT
V: TRBV19
size: NA
J: TRBJ2-2
D: TRBD1

CDR3: CASSQEGRVSLNSPLHF
DNA: TGTGCCAGCAGCCAAGAAGGGAGGGTATCCCTTAATTCACCCCTCCACTTT
V: TRBV4-2
size: NA
J: TRBJ1-6
D: NA

CDR3: CASSSQRSQGETQYF
DNA: TGTGCCAGCAGTTCCCAAAGGTCCCAGGGGGAGACCCAGTACTTC
V: TRBV6-5
size: NA
J: TRBJ2-5
D: NA

CDR3: CASNLGQGNTEAFF
DNA: TGTGCCAGCAACCTCGGACAGGGGAACACTGAAGCTTTCTTT
V: TRBV7-8
size: NA
J: TRBJ1-1
D: TRBD1

CDR3: CASSPSANYEQYF
DNA: TGTGCCAGCAGTCCTAGCGCGAACTACGAGCAGTACTTC
V: TRBV28
size: few
J: TRBJ2-7
D: NA

CDR3: CASSESGRGGSGYGYTF
DNA: TGTGCCAGCAGTGAATCGGGCAGGGGAGGGTCCGGCTATGGCTACACCTTC
V: TRBV6-1
size: NA
J: TRBJ1-2
D: NA

CDR3: CASSLDRSSSGNTIYF
DNA: TGTGCCAGCAGCTTAGATAGGAGCAGCTCTGGAAACACCATATATTTT
V: TRBV11-2
size: NA
J: TRBJ1-3
D: NA

CDR3: CASSFRGDGEKLFF
DNA: TGCGCCAGCAGCTTTAGGGGTGATGGTGAAAAACTGTTTTTT
V: TRBV5-1
size: NA
J: TRBJ1-4
D: NA

CDR3: CASSKLGLAGGGAWETQYF
DNA: TGTGCCAGCAGCAAGTTGGGACTAGCGGGGGGTGGTGCCTGGGAGACCCAGTACTTC
V: TRBV21-1
size: NA
J: TRBJ2-5
D: NA

CDR3: CASSYSKRSNQPQHF
DNA: TGTGCCAGCAGTTACTCGAAGAGAAGCAATCAGCCCCAGCATTTT
V: TRBV6-5
size: NA
J: TRBJ1-5
D: NA

CDR3: CSARQNNEQFF
DNA: TGCAGTGCCAGACAGAACAATGAGCAGTTCTTC
V: TRBV20-1
size: NA
J: TRBJ2-1
D: NA

CDR3: CASSQVTRGLRNTDTQYF
DNA: TGTGCCAGCAGCCAAGTGACCAGGGGGCTGAGAAACACAGATACGCAGTATTTT
V: TRBV4-2
size: NA
J: TRBJ2-3
D: TRBD1

CDR3: CASITSLAGVYEQYF
DNA: TGTGCCAGCATCACCTCTCTAGCGGGAGTCTACGAGCAGTACTTC
V: TRBV28
size: NA
J: TRBJ2-7
D: TRBD2

CDR3: CASSPQDDLNQPQHF
DNA: TGCGCCAGCAGCCCACAGGACGATCTCAATCAGCCCCAGCATTTT
V: TRBV4-1
size: few
J: TRBJ1-5
D: NA

CDR3: CASSNPSGLNTGELFF
DNA: TGTGCCAGCAGCAACCCTAGCGGGCTGAACACCGGGGAGCTGTTTTTT
V: TRBV7-3
size: NA
J: TRBJ2-2
D: TRBD2